This TCR beta chain was sequenced in a study of T-cell reconstitution after alpha-beta-depleted transplantation in children. Study conclusions and caveats: Two months or so post-transplant, alpha-beta T cells reportedly derived from several hundred expanded graft clones.

Germline V lookup: CDR1 SGDLS, CDR2 YYNGEE. This CDR3 spans 14 amino acids. Trimming shortened V by 4 bases and J by 8 bases, and 13 bases separated the two germline ends. For TCRbeta, the library was prepared with unique molecular identifiers. Each CDR3 protein gets one entry after TCRdb re-called the PCR reads with MiXCR. Of tens of thousands of distinct CDR3 sequences detected, around 9% appear once; the ten largest clones hold approximately 30%. This clonotype was recorded a few times. Its antigen is as yet unknown. The starting material was PBMCs, mostly from graft donor cells, obtained 60 days after TCRalphabeta/CD19-depleted stem cell transplant. This chain links TRBV9 with TRBJ1-6; no definite D call. The source is a male patient between 2 and 10 years old who had a stem cell transplant for chronic granulomatous disease, so the T cells may come from the graft donor. The CDR3 protein is CASSRVAAHSPLHF. The CDR3 region has the DNA TGTGCCAGCAGCCGTGTGGCAGCCCATTCACCCCTCCACTTT.